This is a list of T cell receptor beta chains from one sample in a study of T cells in Graves' hyperthyroidism and ophthalmopathy. Using its own MiXCR run on the multiplex PCR reads, TCRdb lists one record per CDR3 protein. The table includes hundreds of thousands of distinct CDR3 sequences, 14% detected once. The sample consisted of blood. The receptors were sampled from a woman aged 45-65 years with Graves' ophthalmopathy. CDR3s include the opening cysteine and the closing phenylalanine or tryptophan. D genes are given only for firm matches. Not all rows give a size; the values are once, few, many and, for expanded clones, a class.

j_gene | d_gene | abundance | len | v_gene | CDR3aa | CDR3nt
TRBJ1-5 | NA | many | 16 | TRBV7-9 | CASSLASGVSNQPQHF | TGTGCCAGCAGCTTAGCATCAGGGGTGAGCAATCAGCCCCAGCATTTT
TRBJ2-1 | NA | NA | 14 | TRBV6-1 | CASSLTTRYNEQFF | TGTGCCAGCAGTCTCACGACCAGATACAATGAGCAGTTCTTC
TRBJ1-4 | NA | NA | 20 | TRBV5-5 | CASIPTPNLGVPRSNEKLFF | TGTGCCAGCATTCCCACACCGAACCTTGGGGTACCCAGATCTAATGAAAAACTGTTTTTT
TRBJ1-2 | TRBD1 | few | 12 | TRBV29-1 | CSVEDRSYGYTF | TGCAGCGTCGAGGACAGGAGCTATGGCTACACCTTC
TRBJ2-7 | NA | many | 14 | TRBV28 | CASSLVPDRYEQYF | TGTGCCAGCAGTTTAGTCCCAGACAGATACGAGCAGTACTTC
TRBJ2-2 | NA | many | 15 | TRBV3-2 | CASSQDRSSLEELFF | TGTGCCAGCAGCCAAGATCGATCTAGCCTTGAGGAGCTGTTTTTT
TRBJ1-5 | NA | many | 13 | TRBV20-1 | CSAGVMGDQPQHF | TGCAGTGCTGGAGTTATGGGGGATCAGCCCCAGCATTTT
TRBJ1-2 | NA | many | 15 | TRBV19 | CASSIGGRLNYGYTF | TGTGCCAGTAGTATAGGCGGCAGGCTGAACTATGGCTACACCTTC
TRBJ1-1 | NA | NA | 15 | TRBV9 | CASSLGDIRTTEAFF | TGTGCCAGCAGCTTAGGGGACATTCGAACGACTGAAGCTTTCTTT
TRBJ1-1 | TRBD1 | NA | 14 | TRBV7-9 | CASSTTGENTEAFF | TGTGCCAGCAGCACAACAGGGGAGAACACTGAAGCTTTCTTT
TRBJ1-2 | NA | many | 16 | TRBV12-5 | CASGSRTVGSIQGYTF | TGTGCTAGTGGTTCACGGACAGTAGGATCGATACAGGGCTACACCTTC
TRBJ2-7 | NA | NA | 16 | TRBV5-4 | CASTLGGQVISYEQYF | TGTGCCAGCACCCTGGGAGGACAGGTAATTTCCTACGAGCAGTACTTC
TRBJ2-1 | TRBD2 | many | 22 | TRBV7-6 | CASSRPSGTSGSRGGDWGEQFF | TGTGCCAGCAGCCGCCCGTCCGGGACTAGCGGGAGTCGCGGTGGGGATTGGGGAGAGCAGTTCTTC
TRBJ2-5 | TRBD2 | once | 19 | TRBV4-3 | CASSQERSGRVRGQETQYF | TGCGCCAGCAGCCAAGAAAGAAGCGGGAGGGTGAGAGGCCAAGAGACCCAGTACTTC
TRBJ2-7 | NA | NA | 14 | TRBV7-2 | CASSTQTGTYEQYF | TGTGCCAGCAGCACACAGACAGGAACCTACGAGCAGTACTTC
TRBJ2-2 | TRBD2 | NA | 15 | TRBV20-1 | CSARGLADLTGELFF | TGCAGTGCTAGGGGACTAGCGGATCTCACCGGGGAGCTGTTTTTT
TRBJ1-1 | NA | many | 14 | TRBV7-9 | CASSLAARNTEAFF | TGTGCCAGCAGCTTAGCAGCCCGCAACACTGAAGCTTTCTTT
TRBJ1-1 | NA | NA | 14 | TRBV28 | CATVLGGFGTEAFF | TGTGCCACCGTATTGGGGGGCTTCGGCACTGAAGCTTTCTTT
TRBJ2-7 | TRBD2 | few | 13 | TRBV4-1 | CASSQPPGGEQYF | TGCGCCAGCAGCCAACCCCCCGGGGGGGAGCAGTACTTC
TRBJ2-3 | NA | few | 14 | TRBV20-1 | CSAYLAPSTDTQYF | TGCAGTGCCTACCTAGCGCCCAGCACAGATACGCAGTATTTT
TRBJ2-7 | NA | many | 13 | TRBV7-2 | CASGRSRSYEQYF | TGTGCCAGCGGACGGAGTCGCTCCTACGAGCAGTACTTC
TRBJ2-1 | NA | NA | 15 | TRBV20-1 | CSATSQEHPYNEQFF | TGCAGTGCTACTAGTCAGGAGCACCCCTACAATGAGCAGTTCTTC
TRBJ2-3 | NA | NA | 15 | TRBV7-9 | CASLRQTSSTDTQYF | TGTGCCAGCTTGCGGCAGACATCTAGCACAGATACGCAGTATTTT
TRBJ2-1 | NA | NA | 12 | TRBV5-5 | CASSLLPGEQFF | TGCGCCAGCAGCTTGTTGCCGGGTGAGCAGTTCTTC